This TCR beta chain was recorded in a study of blood T cell repertoires in COVID-19 (dated by TCRdb to about 2020). For the study in its entirety: Collaborator samples came from the United States, Italy and Spain and covered acute and convalescent phases of COVID-19. A de-identified subject ID, COVID-19 status, age in years and sex were almost always included in the sample metadata. Where HLA class I and class II types were available, the types were taken from metadata supplied by the sample provider, not from assay-based typing. Deeply sampled blood TCRbeta repertoires from subjects exposed to, actively infected with, or recovered from COVID-19 were included in the dataset. The repertoires were released in a freely available public database intended as a resource for research on the immune response to SARS-CoV-2. The samples were drawn from the first 160 participants of the ongoing ImmuneRACE study and from 1,254 subjects provided by 6 global collaborators. The prospective study material was composed of cDNA or gDNA derived from T cells, B-cell-depleted T cells, or PBMCs. What the work shows at the level of the full study, not this receptor alone: The quantity of clinical and demographic metadata differed by source and by participant and was supplied without curation.

Looking up the germline V gene yields CDR1 SGHVS and CDR2 FQNEAQ. The V end gives up 6 bases and the J end 4 bases, leaving 12 bases in the junction not matched to a gene. From its cysteine to its phenylalanine, the CDR3 spans 15 amino acids. Left in the record is the CDR3 DNA by itself, 45 bases read in frame from the first base. TCRbeta CDR3 regions were amplified from genomic DNA using the immunoSEQ Assay, a bias-controlled multiplex PCR. The authors' pipeline ran thus. The number of nucleated cells in each sample was estimated by amplification of reference gene primers within the assay. Sequence reads were collapsed and filtered to measure the absolute abundance of every unique TCRbeta CDR3 rearrangement. For each sample, productive Simpson clonality was calculated as the square root of Simpson's diversity index over productive rearrangements. Sourced from immuneACCESS, this table was stored by TCRdb with only in-frame sequences that have V and J called. A share of the clones is absent; for the studies checked, an unresolved V gene accounts for under half, and the remainder has no known explanation. V and J calls and clone size are given by that table; D and trimming were obtained from the DNA. The sample table contains approximately 130,000 clones; only one count was recorded for approximately 81% of them. 3% to 5% of the sample is taken by the ten largest.

Whole blood was collected in K2EDTA tubes by collaborating institutions according to the institutions' own protocols. For TCRbeta analysis, collaborators shipped samples in one of three forms: frozen whole blood, isolated PBMCs, or DNA extracted from either of those sample types. As to this clone: No cognate antigen has been identified for it. Base qualities were left out, and no much larger clone turns up one base away.

The clonotype was recovered from a man in his sixties with acute or convalescent COVID-19. Recombination joined TRBV7-8 with TRBJ2-7, and TRBD1 matches 7 of the central bases. Sequencing used peripheral blood. In nucleotide form, the sequence is TGTGCCAGCAGTTACAACAGGGGCAGTGTATACGAGCAGTACTTC. This yields the protein CASSYNRGSVYEQYF.